The next 32 T cell receptor beta chains were all read from a single sample in a study of cytomegalovirus exposure and HLA in healthy donors. The PCR ran on 60 Vbeta and 13 Jbeta primers. TCRdb's table, derived via immunoSEQ multiplex PCR, lists solely in-frame clones and lacks some. The sample lists about 170,000 clones; roughly 79% were seen once. Sequenced material: PBMCs. The receptor set was obtained from a woman between 50 and 59 years old in good health and CMV-seropositive.

This chain connects TRBV7-9 to TRBJ2-7; no clear D. The germline gives CDR1 SEHNR, CDR2 FQNEAQ (reference sequence). V was trimmed by 5 bases and J by 4 bases, leaving 12 bases between them. This CDR3 has 13 amino acids. This chain's CDR3 is CASSDFTRYEQYF. The CDR3 DNA sequence: TGTGCCAGCAGCGACTTCACCAGATACGAGCAGTACTTC.

V is TRBV5-4 and J is TRBJ2-5; 9 positions agree with TRBD2. V was clipped by 3 bases and J by 5 bases; unmatched bases: 8. This CDR3 has 15 residues. Germline V gene sequence: CDR1 SGHNT, CDR2 YYREEE (reference sequence). CDR3 loop: CASSSLAGEEETQYF. DNA of the CDR3: TGTGCCAGCAGCTCCTTAGCGGGAGAGGAGGAGACCCAGTACTTC.

This clone was seen a few times. V usage is TRBV4-1 and J usage is TRBJ2-1; 13 positions match TRBD2. The CDR3 has 20 residues. Germline V gene data show CDR1 as MGHRA and CDR2 as YSYEKL. The trim removed 2 bases at V and 7 bases at J, leaving 17 bases unmatched. DNA for the CDR3: TGCGCCAGCAGCCAAAGAGGGATACTCACCGGGACTAGCGGGGTTAATGAGCAGTTCTTC. Its translation: CASSQRGILTGTSGVNEQFF.

This clone was recorded once. V is TRBV18 and J is TRBJ2-1; possible D gene TRBD1, 5 bases. The CDR3 has 13 amino acids. V lost 5 bases and J lost 4, with 9 bases in between. Looked up from germline, CDR1 is KGHSH and CDR2 is LQKENI. The CDR3: CASSRDRYNEQFF. Here the CDR3 DNA reads TGTGCCAGCTCAAGAGACAGATACAATGAGCAGTTCTTC.

This clone was seen more than once but under ten times. The chain has TRBV7-2 and TRBJ2-7; a weak D match, TRBD2 (6 bases). Germline V gene lookup returns CDR1 SGHTA and CDR2 FQGNSA. The CDR3 length is 14 residues. V shed 0 bases and J shed 6 bases, with 12 bases lying between them. The CDR3 protein is CASSLAGGVSEQYF. As DNA, the CDR3 is TGTGCCAGCAGCTTAGCTGGAGGGGTCTCCGAGCAGTACTTC.

To note about this clone: This sample also contains other DNA sequences that code for the same CDR3. This rearrangement joins TRBV27 to TRBJ1-5; D gene unclear. Trimming stripped 3 bases from V and 2 bases from J, with 5 bases between. Germline V gives CDR1 MNHEY, CDR2 SMNVEV (reference sequence). This CDR3 has 13 residues. The CDR3 is CASSLRGNQPQHF. The CDR3 coding sequence is TGTGCCAGCAGTTTGCGGGGCAATCAGCCCCAGCATTTT.

The chain combines TRBV13 with TRBJ2-5, with 7 bases matching TRBD2. In germline, CDR1 is PRHDT, CDR2 FYEKMQ (reference sequence). V gave up 8 bases and J gave up 5 bases; unmatched junction bases: 14. There are 15 residues in the CDR3. The CDR3 loop is CASGSSGNSGETQYF. The DNA of the CDR3 is TGTGCCAGCGGGTCTAGCGGTAATTCCGGGGAGACCCAGTACTTC.

The chain recombines TRBV7-3 with TRBJ2-7; TRBD2 aligns across 8 bases. Germline-derived CDR1 and CDR2 are SGHTA and FQGTGA. V trimming: 2 bases; J trimming: 3 bases; junction bases outside the gene matches: 6. There are 15 residues in the CDR3. In DNA, the CDR3 is TGTGCCAGCAGCTTAGGTATTAGCGGGGACTACGAGCAGTACTTC. This translates into CASSLGISGDYEQYF.

The V call is TRBV10-2, the J call TRBJ1-1, with a weak D call TRBD1 (5 bases). The ends were cut back, 7 bases at V and 6 bases at J, with 15 bases in the middle. CDR3 size: 13 residues. Per germline, CDR1 WSHSY and CDR2 SAAADI. In nucleotides, the CDR3 is TGCGCCAGCAAGCAGGGTTTAGCGGCTGAAGCTTTCTTT. This encodes CASKQGLAAEAFF.

On this clone: Distinct nucleotide sequences in the sample also encode this CDR3. The chain has TRBV4-1 and TRBJ2-2; 8 positions match TRBD2. J gave up 5 bases and V 4 bases, and 0 bases lay outside the gene matches. The CDR3 length is 13 residues. Germline V CDR1 and CDR2: MGHRA, YSYEKL. The DNA of the CDR3 is TGCGCCAGCAGCCCGGGAGGGACCGGGGAGCTGTTTTTT. This translates into CASSPGGTGELFF.

Comment on this clone: At the DNA level, this CDR3 is encoded by other sequences in the same sample as well. J is TRBJ1-4 and V is TRBV5-1, with TRBD1 matching over 7 bases. With 0 bases clipped from V and 5 bases from J, the junction kept 1 base outside the gene matches. There are 14 residues in the CDR3. Germline loops: CDR1 SGHRS, CDR2 YFSETQ. In nucleotides, the CDR3 is TGCGCCAGCAGCTTGGGACAGGGAAATGAAAAACTGTTTTTT. It translates to CASSLGQGNEKLFF. The whole variable domain, filled in from reference TRBV5-1 and TRBJ1-4, reads KAGVTQTPRYLIKTRGQQVTLSCSPISGHRSVSWYQQTPGQGLQFLFEYFSETQRNKGNFPGRFSGRQFSNSRSEMNVSTLELGDSALYLCASSLGQGNEKLFFGSGTQLSVL.

V and J are TRBV5-8 and TRBJ2-1, with 10 bases aligning to TRBD2. This CDR3 contains 15 residues. The germline V gene has CDR1 SGHTS and CDR2 YDEGEE. Germline trimming cut 3 bases from V and 4 bases from J; bases unmatched to any gene: 4. The CDR3 coding sequence is TGTGCCAGCAGCTATGGACTAGCGGCATACAATGAGCAGTTCTTC. It encodes CASSYGLAAYNEQFF. The whole variable domain, remainder taken from reference TRBV5-8 and TRBJ2-1, is EAGVTQSPTHLIKTRGQQATLRCSPISGHTSVYWYQQALGLGLQFLLWYDEGEERNRGNFPPRFSGRQFPNYSSELNVNALELEDSALYLCASSYGLAAYNEQFFGPGTRLTVL.

The rearrangement joins TRBV30 to TRBJ1-2; weak D call: TRBD1 (5 bases). This CDR3 is built from 14 residues. Trimming removed 1 base at V and 2 bases at J, with 11 bases between. Germline-derived CDR1 and CDR2 are GTSNPN and SVGIG (reference sequence). CDR3 loop: CAWSGGETNYGYTF. The CDR3 DNA is TGTGCCTGGAGTGGGGGGGAAACAAACTATGGCTACACCTTC. Together with reference TRBV30 and TRBJ1-2, the CDR3 gives the full variable domain: SQTIHQWPATLVQPVGSPLSLECTVEGTSNPNLYWYRQAAGRGLQLLFYSVGIGQISSEVPQNLSASRPQDRQFILSSKKLLLSDSGFYLCAWSGGETNYGYTFGSGTRLTVV.

The V gene is TRBV5-1, the J gene TRBJ2-7; 9 bases line up with TRBD1. This CDR3 has 14 residues. Looked up from germline, CDR1 is SGHRS and CDR2 is YFSETQ. V lost 5 bases, J lost 1 base, and 4 bases stayed unmatched. The CDR3 DNA reads TGCGCCAGCAGGGACAGGGGACTTTCCTACGAGCAGTACTTC. It codes for CASRDRGLSYEQYF.

The chain uses TRBV19 and TRBJ1-1; perhaps TRBD1 as D (5 bases). This CDR3 has 15 residues. Germline assignment: CDR1 LNHDA and CDR2 SQIVND (reference sequence). Trimming shortened V by 5 bases and J by 1 base, and 14 bases separated the two germline ends. The CDR3 loop is CASSLQGGENTEAFF. Here the CDR3 DNA reads TGTGCCAGTAGTCTCCAGGGAGGGGAGAACACTGAAGCTTTCTTT.

The chain couples TRBV1 to TRBJ2-7; the table's D gene call, TRBD2, was not cross checked with the DNA. TRBV1 is described as a pseudogene. This CDR3 has 11 residues. The CDR3 here is CTSRTSYEQYF. DNA for the CDR3: TGCACCAGCAGGACTTCCTACGAGCAGTACTTC.

The chain combines TRBV18 with TRBJ1-2; 9 nucleotides align to TRBD1. Trimming at V came to 5 bases and at J to 6 bases, leaving 7 bases not matched to a gene. The germline gives CDR1 KGHSH, CDR2 LQKENI. CDR3 length equals 14 residues. DNA for the CDR3: TGTGCCAGCTCATGGAGGGACAGGGAAGATGGCTACACCTTC. Translating gives CASSWRDREDGYTF.

The chain has TRBV6-1 and TRBJ1-1; D is perhaps TRBD1 (5 bases). The CDR3 runs 14 residues. V was trimmed by 2 bases and J by 2 bases, leaving 9 bases between them. Per the germline V gene, CDR1 is MNHNS and CDR2 is SASEGT. CDR3 in amino acids: CASSENGHNTEAFF. In nucleotides, the CDR3 is TGTGCCAGCAGTGAAAACGGACACAACACTGAAGCTTTCTTT.

CDR3 residues: CASSPAGEADTQYF. In DNA, the CDR3 is TGTGCCAGCAGTCCAGCGGGGGAGGCAGATACGCAGTATTTT. The J gene is TRBJ2-3, the V gene TRBV6-4, with 8 positions matching TRBD2. Per germline, CDR1 MRHNA and CDR2 SNTAGT. The CDR3 length is 14 residues. V trimming: 5 bases; J trimming: 4 bases; junction bases outside the gene matches: 5.

This clone has just a few counts. This chain links TRBV28 with TRBJ1-1; no clear D. Germline CDR1 is MDHEN and CDR2 is SYDVKM. The CDR3 loop spans 12 amino acids. V was clipped by 6 bases and J by 5 bases, with 10 bases between them. CDR3 in DNA: TGTGCCAGCAGGTCCCCGGTAACTGAAGCTTTCTTT. Translation gives CASRSPVTEAFF.

V gene TRBV5-4 combines with J gene TRBJ1-3, with D possibly being TRBD1 (6 bases). V was shortened by 0 bases and J by 0 bases, with 10 bases between the two germline ends. This CDR3 region has 16 residues. Germline V gives CDR1 SGHNT, CDR2 YYREEE (reference sequence). The DNA of the CDR3 is TGTGCCAGCAGCTTGGGTCAGGGGACCTCTGGAAACACCATATATTTT. Translation gives CASSLGQGTSGNTIYF. Using reference TRBV5-4 and TRBJ1-3 for the parts outside the CDR3, the full variable domain is ETGVTQSPTHLIKTRGQQVTLRCSSQSGHNTVSWYQQALGQGPQFIFQYYREEENGRGNFPPRFSGLQFPNYSSELNVNALELDDSALYLCASSLGQGTSGNTIYFGEGSWLTVV.

The rearrangement uses TRBV10-2 and TRBJ1-6; TRBD1 agrees at 7 bases. The germline V gene has CDR1 WSHSY and CDR2 SAAADI. The CDR3 is 18 amino acids. V trimming: 3 bases; J trimming: 8 bases; junction bases outside the gene matches: 16. CDR3 amino acids: CASSDRTGLTIGDSPLHF. In DNA, the CDR3 is TGCGCCAGCAGTGATAGGACAGGATTAACAATCGGCGATTCACCCCTCCACTTT.

The chain is built from TRBV21-1 and TRBJ2-5; the table assigns TRBD2, which was not confirmed against the DNA. TRBV21-1 is annotated as a pseudogene. The CDR3 spans 16 residues. Written as DNA, the CDR3 is TGTGCCAGCGGGGGTGCGAGCGGGAGACCTCAAGAGACCCAGTACTTC. Its protein is CASGGASGRPQETQYF.

The rearrangement joins TRBV2 to TRBJ1-2; 9 bases fit TRBD1. Germline CDR1 reads SNHLY; CDR2 reads FYNNEI. Trimming removed 7 bases from V and 8 bases from J; junction bases left unmatched: 11. The length of the CDR3 is 14 residues. The DNA of the CDR3 is TGTGCCAGCATGAATCGGGACAGGGTGTACGGCTACACCTTC. This encodes CASMNRDRVYGYTF.

The V gene is TRBV4-3, the J gene TRBJ1-5; the D is unclear. This CDR3 contains 13 residues. V gave up 2 bases and J gave up 6 bases, with 8 bases separating them. The germline gives CDR1 LGHNA, CDR2 YSLEER. CDR3 sequence reads: CASSQSPVQPQHF. The CDR3 region has the DNA TGCGCCAGCAGCCAAAGCCCGGTTCAGCCCCAGCATTTT.

The chain has TRBV4-2 and TRBJ1-2, with 7 bases matching TRBD1. The CDR3 is made up of 18 amino acids. Germline V gene sequence: CDR1 LGHNA, CDR2 YNFKEQ. V shed 0 bases, J shed 5 bases, and the junction held 15 bases outside the gene matches. CDR3 sequence: CASSQDKWAVGQEYGYTF. The DNA for the CDR3 is TGTGCCAGCAGCCAAGATAAATGGGCGGTAGGACAGGAGTATGGCTACACCTTC.

The V gene is TRBV27, the J gene TRBJ2-7; no clear D gene. The germline CDR1 and CDR2 sequences are MNHEY and SMNVEV (reference sequence). CDR3 length: 15 residues. Deletions cut 4 bases from V and 3 bases from J, with 16 bases between. The CDR3 is CASSSINNPLYEQYF. The CDR3 nucleotides are TGTGCCAGCAGTTCCATAAACAACCCCCTCTACGAGCAGTACTTC.

The rearrangement uses TRBV29-1 and TRBJ2-3; a possible D gene is TRBD1 (5 bases). Germline values: CDR1 SQVTM, CDR2 ANQGSEA. V was cut by 7 bases and J by 1 base, with 9 bases left in between. The CDR3 extends over 12 amino acids. CDR3 residues: CSARDGTDTQYF. The CDR3 bases are TGCAGCGCCAGGGATGGCACAGATACGCAGTATTTT.

V gene TRBV10-3 combines with J gene TRBJ2-7; TRBD1 agrees at 7 bases. This CDR3 comprises 16 residues. The V gene's germline CDR1 is ENHRY and CDR2 SYGVKD. With V trimmed by 2 bases and J by 2 bases, 9 bases remained unmatched. CDR3 sequence reads: CAISEQTGNRAYEQYF. Here the CDR3 DNA reads TGTGCCATCAGTGAGCAGACAGGGAATCGAGCCTACGAGCAGTACTTC.

In DNA form, the CDR3 reads TGTGCCAGCACCTCCTTTGCTAGCGGGAAGAGGGAGCAGTACTTC. It specifies CASTSFASGKREQYF. V gene TRBV6-5 combines with J gene TRBJ2-7, with 9 bases fitting TRBD2. Trimming removed 7 bases from V and 7 bases from J; junction bases left unmatched: 14. The CDR3 extends over 15 amino acids. Looked up from germline, CDR1 is MNHEY and CDR2 is SVGAGI.

J is TRBJ2-1 and V is TRBV18; D unclear. Trimming removed 3 bases at V and 5 bases at J, with 8 bases between. CDR1 is KGHSH, CDR2 LQKENI, per germline. The CDR3 totals 13 residues. The CDR3 region has the DNA TGTGCCAGCTCACCCTACGCGAACAATGAGCAGTTCTTC. This sequence encodes CASSPYANNEQFF.

The chain carries TRBV28 and TRBJ2-7, with 7 positions matching TRBD1. Trimming cost V 2 bases and J 1 base; bases outside gene matches: 5. This CDR3 comprises 15 residues. The V gene's germline CDR1 is MDHEN and CDR2 SYDVKM. This chain's CDR3 is CASSLTRGQSYEQYF. The CDR3 region has the DNA TGTGCCAGCAGTTTAACGAGGGGGCAGTCCTACGAGCAGTACTTC.